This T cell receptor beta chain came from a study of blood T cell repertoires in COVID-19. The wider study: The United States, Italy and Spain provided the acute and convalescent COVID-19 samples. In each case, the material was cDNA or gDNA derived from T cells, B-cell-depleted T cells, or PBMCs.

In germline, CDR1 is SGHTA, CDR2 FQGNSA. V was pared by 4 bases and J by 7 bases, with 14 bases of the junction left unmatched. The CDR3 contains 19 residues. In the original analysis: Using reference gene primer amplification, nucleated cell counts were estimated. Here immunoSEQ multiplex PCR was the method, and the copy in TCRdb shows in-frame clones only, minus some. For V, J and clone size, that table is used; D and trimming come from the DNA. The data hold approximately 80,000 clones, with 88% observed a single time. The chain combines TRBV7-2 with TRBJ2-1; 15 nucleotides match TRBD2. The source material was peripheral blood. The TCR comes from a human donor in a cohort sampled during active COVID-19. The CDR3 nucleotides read TGTGCCAGCAGCTCTTCGCCATGGACTAGCGGGGGGGAAAAGAATGAGCAGTTCTTC. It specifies CASSSSPWTSGGEKNEQFF.